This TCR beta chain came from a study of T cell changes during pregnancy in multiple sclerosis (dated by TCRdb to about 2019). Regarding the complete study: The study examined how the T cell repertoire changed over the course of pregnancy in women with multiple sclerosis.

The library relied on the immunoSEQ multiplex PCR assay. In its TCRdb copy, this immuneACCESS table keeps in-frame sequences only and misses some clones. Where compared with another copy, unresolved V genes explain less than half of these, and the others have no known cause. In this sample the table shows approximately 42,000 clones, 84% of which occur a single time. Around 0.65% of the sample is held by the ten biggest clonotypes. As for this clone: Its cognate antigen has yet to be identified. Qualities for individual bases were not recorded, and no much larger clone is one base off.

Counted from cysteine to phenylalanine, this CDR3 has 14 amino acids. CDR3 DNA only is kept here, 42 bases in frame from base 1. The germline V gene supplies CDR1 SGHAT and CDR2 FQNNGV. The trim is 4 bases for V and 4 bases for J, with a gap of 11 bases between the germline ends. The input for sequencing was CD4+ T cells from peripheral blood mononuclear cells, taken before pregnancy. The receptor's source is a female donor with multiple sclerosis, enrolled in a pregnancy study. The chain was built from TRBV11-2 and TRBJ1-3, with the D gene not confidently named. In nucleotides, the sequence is TGTGCCAGCAGCTCCACCAGAGCGGGAAACACCATATATTTT. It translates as CASSSTRAGNTIYF.